Shown below are 23 T cell receptor beta chains from a single sample sequenced in a study of T cells in localized non-small cell lung cancer. Produced via immunoSEQ multiplex PCR; TCRdb's table is partial and in-frame only. This table has under 50,000 clones, about four fifths appearing once. The input for sequencing was peripheral blood mononuclear cells, taken before any cancer treatment. The receptors were sampled from a man aged 40 to 75 with stage III lung adenocarcinoma.

This clone was detected once. The chain couples TRBV5-6 to TRBJ2-5, with D possibly TRBD2 on 6 matching bases. Deletions cut 1 base from V and 5 bases from J, with 15 bases between. In germline, CDR1 is SGHDT, CDR2 YYEEEE. This CDR3 contains 15 residues. The CDR3 here is CASSLIGEAFETQYF. CDR3 nucleotide sequence: TGTGCCAGCAGCTTGATCGGGGAGGCGTTCGAGACCCAGTACTTC.

The chain couples TRBV11-2 to TRBJ2-1; possibly TRBD1 for D (7 bases). CDR3 length equals 17 residues. Germline-derived CDR1 and CDR2 are SGHAT and FQNNGV. V was cut by 3 bases and J by 0 bases, with 15 bases left in between. The CDR3 region is CASSLIRGDSSYNEQFF. For the CDR3, the DNA is TGTGCCAGCAGCTTGATACGCGGGGACAGCTCCTACAATGAGCAGTTCTTC.

The chain employs TRBV6-6 and TRBJ2-7; D may be TRBD1 (5 bases). Trimming removed 2 bases at V and 5 bases at J, with 10 bases between. This CDR3 comprises 13 residues. CDR1 and CDR2 (germline): MNHNY, SVGAGI (reference sequence). CDR3 region: CASSYQGRDEQYF. CDR3 nucleotide sequence: TGTGCCAGCAGTTACCAGGGCAGGGACGAGCAGTACTTC.

This clone appeared a single time. The gene calls are TRBV27 and TRBJ2-7, with 7 bases aligning to TRBD1. This CDR3 contains 15 residues. V lost 5 bases and J lost 3; bases outside the gene matches: 10. The germline CDR1 and CDR2 sequences are MNHEY and SMNVEV (reference sequence). CDR3 DNA: TGTGCCAGCAGTACAAATACCGGGACAGTCTACGAGCAGTACTTC. This gives the protein CASSTNTGTVYEQYF.

The chain uses TRBV19 and TRBJ2-6, with 7 bases identical to TRBD1. CDR3 length: 14 residues. J gave up 2 bases and V 8 bases, and 3 bases lay outside the gene matches. The V gene's germline CDR1 is LNHDA and CDR2 SQIVND (reference sequence). CDR3 protein: CASRTGAGANVLTF. CDR3 DNA sequence: TGTGCCAGTCGTACAGGGGCTGGGGCCAACGTCCTGACTTTC.

This chain connects TRBV5-4 to TRBJ2-6, with a tentative D call TRBD2 (5 bases). The V gene's germline CDR1 is SGHNT and CDR2 YYREEE (reference sequence). V gave up 0 bases and J gave up 4 bases, with 11 bases separating them. The CDR3 length is 16 residues. This CDR3 reads CASSLVGSGGANVLTF. The CDR3 coding sequence is TGTGCCAGCAGCTTGGTTGGGTCGGGGGGGGCCAACGTCCTGACTTTC.

Notes on this clone: The junction shows a germline mismatch at one end, possibly a read error. The genes are TRBV6-1 and TRBJ1-4; D gene unclear. This CDR3 is built from 12 residues. Looked up from germline, CDR1 is MNHNS and CDR2 is SASEGT. The CDR3 sequence is CASTHLNGWILF. In nucleotides, the CDR3 is TGTGCCAGCACTCATTTAAACGGGTGGATTCTTTTT.

This chain joins TRBV4-2 and TRBJ2-3, with TRBD2 matching 7 bases. CDR3 length equals 16 residues. V gave up 0 bases and J gave up 4 bases; unmatched junction bases: 7. CDR1 LGHNA and CDR2 YNFKEQ come from the germline V gene. The CDR3 here is CASSQDGSGTPDTQYF. CDR3 coding DNA: TGTGCCAGCAGCCAAGATGGCAGCGGGACCCCAGATACGCAGTATTTT.

V usage is TRBV7-7 and J usage is TRBJ2-2; 8 bases are a match to TRBD1. The V and J ends lost 5 bases and 5 bases, in that order; junction bases with no gene match: 10. Germline assignment: CDR1 SSHAT and CDR2 FNYEAQ (reference sequence). The CDR3 extends over 16 amino acids. CDR3 in DNA: TGTGCCAGCAGCCCCTGGACAGGGTTATCAACCGGGGAGCTGTTTTTT. Translating it yields CASSPWTGLSTGELFF.

The chain employs TRBV27 and TRBJ2-1; D is unclear. The CDR3 covers 13 residues. The ends were cut back, 2 bases at V and 3 bases at J, with 5 bases in the middle. Germline V gene data show CDR1 as MNHEY and CDR2 as SMNVEV (reference sequence). In DNA form, the CDR3 reads TGTGCCAGCAGTTTAGGGAACTACAATGAGCAGTTCTTC. It is translated as CASSLGNYNEQFF.

As concerns this clone: The sample has other DNA sequences that encode this CDR3 too. This chain joins TRBV2 and TRBJ2-3; D is possibly TRBD2 (5 bases). CDR1 and CDR2 from the germline V gene are SNHLY and FYNNEI. V gave up 2 bases and J gave up 0 bases, with 9 bases separating them. The CDR3 is 15 residues long. CDR3 amino acids: CASSELASSTDTQYF. The CDR3 coding sequence is TGTGCCAGCAGTGAACTAGCATCTAGCACAGATACGCAGTATTTT. Full variable domain (rest looked up from reference TRBV2 and TRBJ2-3): EPEVTQTPSHQVTQMGQEVILRCVPISNHLYFYWYRQILGQKVEFLVSFYNNEISEKSEIFDDQFSVERPDGSNFTLKIRSTKLEDSAMYFCASSELASSTDTQYFGPGTRLTVL.

The chain links TRBV19 to TRBJ2-6; either TRBD1 or TRBD2 may fit D (6 bases each). The V and J ends lost 6 bases and 2 bases respectively, with 11 bases between them. Germline V gene sequence: CDR1 LNHDA, CDR2 SQIVND (reference sequence). The CDR3 has 15 residues. The CDR3 sequence is CASSPGGPGANVLTF. The CDR3, as DNA: TGTGCCAGTAGCCCTGGGGGGCCTGGGGCCAACGTCCTGACTTTC.

The gene calls are TRBV12-5 and TRBJ2-3, with 8 bases identical to TRBD2. J gave up 2 bases and V 7 bases, and 8 bases lay outside the gene matches. The germline CDR1 and CDR2 sequences are LGHNT and FRNRAP. This CDR3 is 15 amino acids long. CDR3 in amino acids: CASASGGAYTDTQYF. CDR3 bases: TGTGCTAGTGCCTCCGGGGGGGCCTACACAGATACGCAGTATTTT. The whole variable domain, filled in from reference TRBV12-5 and TRBJ2-3, reads DARVTQTPRHKVTEMGQEVTMRCQPILGHNTVFWYRQTMMQGLELLAYFRNRAPLDDSGMPKDRFSAEMPDATLATLKIQPSEPRDSAVYFCASASGGAYTDTQYFGPGTRLTVL.

The chain employs TRBV5-1 and TRBJ2-7; D tentatively reads TRBD1 or TRBD2 (6 bases each). The V gene's germline CDR1 is SGHRS and CDR2 YFSETQ. CDR3 length equals 14 residues. Trimming took off 2 bases at V and 1 base at J, with 10 bases between the two ends. The CDR3 spells CASSFGGTSYEQYF. The CDR3 DNA sequence: TGCGCCAGCAGCTTCGGGGGCACATCCTACGAGCAGTACTTC.

The CDR3 DNA follows: TGCAGCGTTGAAAACATTCCCGGGACAGGGATCTACGAGCAGTACTTC. It codes for CSVENIPGTGIYEQYF. The gene calls are TRBV29-1 and TRBJ2-7; 9 positions match TRBD1. This CDR3 has 16 residues. Trimming at V came to 2 bases and at J to 3 bases, leaving 11 bases not matched to a gene. Germline V CDR1 and CDR2: SQVTM, ANQGSEA.

This rearrangement joins TRBV4-2 to TRBJ2-7; 9 bases map to TRBD1. Germline V gives CDR1 LGHNA, CDR2 YNFKEQ. The trim removed 6 bases at V and 0 bases at J, leaving 3 bases unmatched. The CDR3 covers 14 residues. The CDR3 DNA is TGTGCCAGCAGGGTGGACAGGGGCTCCTACGAGCAGTACTTC. It encodes CASRVDRGSYEQYF.

As regards this clone: The sample has other DNA sequences that encode this CDR3 too. V is TRBV7-8 and J is TRBJ1-6, with D maybe TRBD1 (5 bases). V shed 1 base and J shed 7 bases, with 5 bases lying between them. The CDR3 loop spans 13 amino acids. Germline loops: CDR1 SGHVS, CDR2 FQNEAQ. The CDR3 DNA reads TGTGCCAGCAGCTTAGGGGGGAATTCACCCCTCCACTTT. Translated, it gives CASSLGGNSPLHF.

The CDR3: CASSQGLSGDGANVLTF. CDR3 nucleotides: TGCGCCAGCAGCCAAGGTCTGTCAGGGGATGGGGCCAACGTCCTGACTTTC. This chain uses TRBV4-1 with TRBJ2-6, with D possibly TRBD1 on 6 matching bases. V shed 1 base and J shed 3 bases, with 13 bases lying between them. Germline V gene data show CDR1 as MGHRA and CDR2 as YSYEKL. This CDR3 has 17 amino acids.

The V call is TRBV5-1, the J call TRBJ2-5; tentatively, D is TRBD2 (6 bases). The CDR3 spans 16 residues. Germline-derived CDR1 and CDR2 are SGHRS and YFSETQ. The V and J ends lost 4 bases and 2 bases respectively, with 18 bases between them. CDR3 sequence (DNA): TGCGCCAGCAGCACTGGCCCGGACTACGATCAAGAGACCCAGTACTTC. Protein: CASSTGPDYDQETQYF.

This clone was observed a few times. The genes are TRBV29-1 and TRBJ1-1, with D hard to call. Germline V gene data show CDR1 as SQVTM and CDR2 as ANQGSEA. CDR3 length: 14 residues. The V and J ends lost 0 bases and 4 bases respectively, with 12 bases between them. Here the CDR3 DNA reads TGCAGCGTTGAAGAGCACCCGGCCGGCACTGAAGCTTTCTTT. Protein sequence: CSVEEHPAGTEAFF.

This clone was seen a handful of times. This CDR3 is CASSALRVQTDTQYF. The CDR3 DNA follows: TGTGCCAGTAGTGCTCTGCGGGTACAAACAGATACGCAGTATTTT. The chain recombines TRBV19 with TRBJ2-3, with D possibly matching TRBD2 (5 bases). Germline V lookup: CDR1 LNHDA, CDR2 SQIVND (reference sequence). The CDR3 is 15 residues long. V was cut by 5 bases and J by 3 bases, with 15 bases left in between.

The rearrangement joins TRBV5-1 to TRBJ2-3; 10 nucleotides align to TRBD2. This CDR3 has 14 residues. In germline, CDR1 is SGHRS, CDR2 YFSETQ. The V segment lost 3 bases and the J segment 5 bases; nucleotides outside the gene matches: 3. The CDR3 sequence: CASSSSGGEDTQYF. CDR3 sequence (DNA): TGCGCCAGCAGCTCCAGCGGGGGGGAAGATACGCAGTATTTT. The variable domain in full, with the rest retrieved from reference TRBV5-1 and TRBJ2-3, is KAGVTQTPRYLIKTRGQQVTLSCSPISGHRSVSWYQQTPGQGLQFLFEYFSETQRNKGNFPGRFSGRQFSNSRSEMNVSTLELGDSALYLCASSSSGGEDTQYFGPGTRLTVL.

This sequence joins TRBV6-5 and TRBJ2-1; 12 nucleotides match TRBD2. Per germline, CDR1 MNHEY and CDR2 SVGAGI. The CDR3 sequence is 16 residues long. The V segment lost 4 bases and the J segment 7 bases; nucleotides outside the gene matches: 8. CDR3 sequence: CASSWTPSGGGNEQFF. Here the CDR3 DNA reads TGTGCCAGCAGTTGGACCCCTAGCGGGGGGGGTAATGAGCAGTTCTTC.